This T cell receptor beta chain was retrieved from a study of control samples from healthy donors and cancer patients. V lost 6 bases to trimming and J lost 4 bases, with 15 bases between them. The CDR3 is 14 amino acids. Germline V CDR1 and CDR2: SEHNR, FQNEAQ (reference sequence). The protocol was immunoSEQ multiplex PCR, while the TCRdb copy is restricted to in-frame clones and leaves out a portion. The sample carries about 120,000 clones, 88% recorded once. Source material: blood. This clonotype was obtained from a man in his forties in good health. The V and J genes are TRBV7-9 and TRBJ1-2, with D hard to call. The CDR3 here is CASSTTGRSYGYTF. The CDR3 coding sequence is TGTGCCAGCAGTACAACCGGACGGAGCTATGGCTACACCTTC.